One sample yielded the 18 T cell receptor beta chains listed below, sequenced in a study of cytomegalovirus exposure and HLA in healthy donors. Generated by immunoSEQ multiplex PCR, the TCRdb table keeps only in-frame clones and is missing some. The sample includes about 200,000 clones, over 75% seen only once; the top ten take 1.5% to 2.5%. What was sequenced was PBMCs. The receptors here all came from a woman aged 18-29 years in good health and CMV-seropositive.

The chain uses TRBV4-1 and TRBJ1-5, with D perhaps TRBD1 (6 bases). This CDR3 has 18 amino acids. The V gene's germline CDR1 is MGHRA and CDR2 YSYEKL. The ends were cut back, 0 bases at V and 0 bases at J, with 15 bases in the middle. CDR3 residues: CASSQDQGGAHSNQPQHF. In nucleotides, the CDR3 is TGCGCCAGCAGCCAAGACCAAGGGGGTGCCCATAGCAATCAGCCCCAGCATTTT.

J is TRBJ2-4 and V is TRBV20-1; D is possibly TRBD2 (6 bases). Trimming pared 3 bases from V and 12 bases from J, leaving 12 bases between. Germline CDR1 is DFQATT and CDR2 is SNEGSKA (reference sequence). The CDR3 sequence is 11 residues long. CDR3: CSARGGYDQYF. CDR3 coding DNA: TGCAGTGCTAGGGGGGGATACGATCAGTACTTC.

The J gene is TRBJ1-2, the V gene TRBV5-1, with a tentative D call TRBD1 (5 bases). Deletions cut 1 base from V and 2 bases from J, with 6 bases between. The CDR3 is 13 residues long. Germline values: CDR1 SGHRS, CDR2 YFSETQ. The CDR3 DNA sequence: TGCGCCAGCAGCTTGCGGGGGAACTATGGCTACACCTTC. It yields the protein CASSLRGNYGYTF.

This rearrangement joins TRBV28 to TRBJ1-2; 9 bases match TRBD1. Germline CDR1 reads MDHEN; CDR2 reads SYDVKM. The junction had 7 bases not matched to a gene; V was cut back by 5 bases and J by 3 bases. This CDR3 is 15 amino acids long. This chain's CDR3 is CASSPPGQGHYGYTF. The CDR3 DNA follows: TGTGCCAGCAGTCCGCCGGGACAGGGTCACTATGGCTACACCTTC.

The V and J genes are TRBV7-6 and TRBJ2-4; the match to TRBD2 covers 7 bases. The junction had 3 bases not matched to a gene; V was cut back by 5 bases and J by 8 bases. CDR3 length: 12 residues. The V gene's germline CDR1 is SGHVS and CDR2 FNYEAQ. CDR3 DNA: TGTGCCAGCAGCGGGAGGGGAGACATTCAGTACTTC. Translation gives CASSGRGDIQYF. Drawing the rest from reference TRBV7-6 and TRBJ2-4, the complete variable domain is GAGVSQSPRYKVTKRGQDVALRCDPISGHVSLYWYRQALGQGPEFLTYFNYEAQQDKSGLPNDRFSAERPEGSISTLTIQRTEQRDSAMYRCASSGRGDIQYFGAGTRLSVL.

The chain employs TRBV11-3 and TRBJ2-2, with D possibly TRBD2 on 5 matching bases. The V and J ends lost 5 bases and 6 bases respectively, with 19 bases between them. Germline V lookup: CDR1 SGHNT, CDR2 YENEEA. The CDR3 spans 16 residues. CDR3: CASSPRASSGPGELFF. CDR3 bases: TGTGCCAGCAGCCCGAGGGCCTCATCGGGCCCCGGGGAGCTGTTTTTT.

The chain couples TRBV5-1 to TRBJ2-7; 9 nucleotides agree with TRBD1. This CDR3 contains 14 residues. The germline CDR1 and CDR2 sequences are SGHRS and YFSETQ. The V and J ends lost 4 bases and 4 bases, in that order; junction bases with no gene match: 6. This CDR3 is CASSRLQGAYEQYF. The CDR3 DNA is TGCGCCAGCAGCCGACTACAGGGGGCATACGAGCAGTACTTC.

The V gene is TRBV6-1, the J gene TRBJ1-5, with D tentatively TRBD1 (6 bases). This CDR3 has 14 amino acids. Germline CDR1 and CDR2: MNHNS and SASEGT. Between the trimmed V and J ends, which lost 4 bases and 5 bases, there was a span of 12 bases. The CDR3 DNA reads TGTGCCAGCAGTGCCTCAGGGGCCCATCAGCCCCAGCATTTT. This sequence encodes CASSASGAHQPQHF.

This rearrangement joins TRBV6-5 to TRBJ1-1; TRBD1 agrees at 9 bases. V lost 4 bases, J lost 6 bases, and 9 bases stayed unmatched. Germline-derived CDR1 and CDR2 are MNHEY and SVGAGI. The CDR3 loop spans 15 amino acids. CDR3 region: CASSSWGQGAPEAFF. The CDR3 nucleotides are TGTGCCAGCAGTTCATGGGGACAGGGCGCCCCTGAAGCTTTCTTT.

Here the CDR3 reads CASSPRNRGGGNTEAFF. The CDR3 region has the DNA TGTGCCAGCTCACCACGGAACAGGGGAGGTGGCAACACTGAAGCTTTCTTT. The V call is TRBV18, the J call TRBJ1-1; 7 positions match TRBD1. In germline, CDR1 is KGHSH, CDR2 LQKENI. This CDR3 comprises 17 residues. With V trimmed by 1 base and J by 2 bases, 10 bases remained unmatched.

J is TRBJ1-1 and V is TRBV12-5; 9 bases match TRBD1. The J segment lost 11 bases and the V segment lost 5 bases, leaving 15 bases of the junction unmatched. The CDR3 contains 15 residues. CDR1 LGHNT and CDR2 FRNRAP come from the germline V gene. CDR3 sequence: CASGTSTGGQVRAFF. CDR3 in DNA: TGTGCTAGTGGTACCTCGACAGGGGGGCAAGTTCGGGCTTTCTTT.

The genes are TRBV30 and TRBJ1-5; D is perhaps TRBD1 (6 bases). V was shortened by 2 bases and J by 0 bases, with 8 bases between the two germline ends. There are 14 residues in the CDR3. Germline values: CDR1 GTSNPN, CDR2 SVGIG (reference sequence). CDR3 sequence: CAWSTDSSNQPQHF. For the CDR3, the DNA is TGTGCCTGGAGTACGGACAGTAGCAATCAGCCCCAGCATTTT.

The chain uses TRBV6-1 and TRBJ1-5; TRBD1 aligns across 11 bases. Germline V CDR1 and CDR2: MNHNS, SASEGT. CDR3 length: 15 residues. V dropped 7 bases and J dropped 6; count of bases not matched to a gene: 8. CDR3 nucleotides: TGTGCCAGCAACCCGGACAGGGGGCGCGGTCAGCCCCAGCATTTT. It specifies CASNPDRGRGQPQHF.

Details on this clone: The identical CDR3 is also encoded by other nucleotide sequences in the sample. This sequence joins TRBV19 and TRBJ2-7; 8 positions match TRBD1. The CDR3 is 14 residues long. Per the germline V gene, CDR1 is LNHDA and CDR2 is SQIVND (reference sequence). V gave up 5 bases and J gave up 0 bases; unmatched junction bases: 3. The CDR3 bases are TGTGCCAGTAGTCGGACAGGGTCCTCCTACGAGCAGTACTTC. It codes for CASSRTGSSYEQYF.

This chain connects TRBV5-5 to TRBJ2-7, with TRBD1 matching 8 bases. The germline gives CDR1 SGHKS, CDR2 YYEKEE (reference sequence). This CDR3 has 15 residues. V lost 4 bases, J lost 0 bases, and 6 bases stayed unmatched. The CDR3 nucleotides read TGTGCCAGCAGCCTCCGACAGGGGTTCTCCTACGAGCAGTACTTC. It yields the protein CASSLRQGFSYEQYF.

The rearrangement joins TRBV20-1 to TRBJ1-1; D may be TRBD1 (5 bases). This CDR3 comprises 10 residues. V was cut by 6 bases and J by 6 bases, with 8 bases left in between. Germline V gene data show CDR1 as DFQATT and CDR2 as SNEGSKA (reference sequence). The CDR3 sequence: CSAPGAEAFF. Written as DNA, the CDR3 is TGCAGTGCCCCGGGGGCTGAAGCTTTCTTT.

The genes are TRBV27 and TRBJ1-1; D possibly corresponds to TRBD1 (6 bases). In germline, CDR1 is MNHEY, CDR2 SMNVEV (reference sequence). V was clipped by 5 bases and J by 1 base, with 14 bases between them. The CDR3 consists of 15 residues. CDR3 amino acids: CASSPLTGRNTEAFF. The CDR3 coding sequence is TGTGCCAGCAGTCCCCTTACAGGGAGGAACACTGAAGCTTTCTTT.

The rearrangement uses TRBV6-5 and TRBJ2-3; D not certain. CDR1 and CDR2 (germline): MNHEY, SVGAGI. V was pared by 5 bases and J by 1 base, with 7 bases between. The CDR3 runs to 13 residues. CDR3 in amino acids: CASSAEGTDTQYF. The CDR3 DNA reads TGTGCCAGCAGTGCAGAGGGCACAGATACGCAGTATTTT.